This TCR beta chain came from a study of shared clonotypes between healthy human individuals. Germline CDR1 is SGHNT and CDR2 is YYREEE (reference sequence). V gave up 4 bases and J gave up 5 bases; unmatched junction bases: 10. The CDR3 loop spans 15 amino acids. The authors ran the assay at deep level. Each PCR replicate from the sorted subsets contained about 200 ng DNA, which is around 30,000 T cell genomes. As originally analysed: ImmunoSEQ supplied junction-only sequences lacking quality scores, so filtering was different. The method was immunoSEQ multiplex PCR; TCRdb's version includes in-frame clones alone and lacks a portion of them. V and J calls plus clone size are reproduced from that table; the DNA served to infer D and trimming. The sample lists under 2.5 million clones; about 90% were seen once.

This TCR was recovered from a young man in good health. Some clones in this sample may be carry-over from other donors' samples. The rearrangement uses TRBV5-4 and TRBJ2-7; 9 nucleotides line up with TRBD1. The source material was naive CD4+ T cells from PBMCs. Indicated subset: CD45RA+ positively selected. The CDR3: CASSPYPGQGNEQYF. Here the CDR3 DNA reads TGTGCCAGCAGCCCCTATCCGGGACAGGGCAACGAGCAGTACTTC.